This T cell receptor (beta chain) originates from a study of T cells in Graves' hyperthyroidism and ophthalmopathy. Study-level points and caveats: Model-based prediction identified ophthalmopathy a median roughly six months prior to its onset. Patients with ophthalmopathy were separated from those with stable hyperthyroidism by a 13 V-J model.

About this clonotype: What it recognizes is unknown. Sequence at one end of the junction differs from germline and may be a read error.

It was uncontrolled infection, other autoimmune disease, pregnancy or lactation that excluded patients. Amplification targeted TCR beta CDR3 regions from RNA transcripts. Primed by the HTBI set, a first-round RT-PCR was run on the TCR CDR3. TCRdb reanalysed the multiplex PCR reads using MiXCR and keeps one entry per CDR3 protein. The data hold about 640,000 distinct CDR3 sequences, with over 40% observed a single time. The material sequenced was peripheral blood or thyroid tissue (not recorded which). The sequence came from an adult man with Graves' disease, either hyperthyroidism or ophthalmopathy (not recorded which).

The CDR3 region has the DNA TGTGCCATCAGCGTAGCTGCGGGAGAGACCCAGTACTTC. It yields the protein CAISVAAGETQYF. This chain uses TRBV9 with TRBJ2-5; TRBD2 might be the D (5 bases). Germline CDR1 reads SGDLS; CDR2 reads YYNGEE. CDR3 length: 13 amino acids.